The 10 T cell receptor beta chains in this list originate from one sample, sequenced in a study of somatic mutations in cytotoxic T cells in rheumatoid arthritis. TCRdb keeps only in-frame clones here, not all; method: immunoSEQ multiplex PCR. The data contain under 20,000 clones, about 83% of them singletons. Sequencing was carried out using CD8+ T cells sorted from blood. These receptors were taken from an adult with rheumatoid arthritis.

This chain uses TRBV19 with TRBJ1-1; 7 nucleotides line up with TRBD1. The V and J ends lost 2 bases and 2 bases, in that order; junction bases with no gene match: 8. Germline lookup yields CDR1 LNHDA and CDR2 SQIVND (reference sequence). The CDR3 runs to 16 residues. The CDR3 here is CASSISETGLNTEAFF. Written as DNA, the CDR3 is TGTGCCAGTAGTATATCGGAGACAGGGTTAAACACTGAAGCTTTCTTT.

This clone was found a few times. This chain connects TRBV30 to TRBJ2-7; D is ambiguous. This CDR3 has 13 residues. V lost 0 bases and J lost 5, with 11 bases in between. CDR1 is GTSNPN and CDR2 is SVGIG in the germline V gene (reference sequence). CDR3 region: CAWSVWGGNEQYF. The CDR3 DNA sequence: TGTGCCTGGAGTGTGTGGGGTGGGAACGAGCAGTACTTC.

The genes are TRBV19 and TRBJ1-1; the D is unclear. This CDR3 comprises 15 residues. Per germline, CDR1 LNHDA and CDR2 SQIVND (reference sequence). V was cut by 4 bases and J by 4 bases, with 16 bases left in between. CDR3 in DNA: TGTGCCAGTAGTAGGGCGCGATCGGGTGGCACTGAAGCTTTCTTT. Amino acids: CASSRARSGGTEAFF. Drawing the rest from reference TRBV19 and TRBJ1-1, the complete variable domain is DGGITQSPKYLFRKEGQNVTLSCEQNLNHDAMYWYRQDPGQGLRLIYYSQIVNDFQKGDIAEGYSVSREKKESFPLTVTSAQKNPTAFYLCASSRARSGGTEAFFGQGTRLTVV.

The CDR3 protein is CASSQDRGGGFYNEQFF. CDR3 in DNA: TGCGCCAGCAGCCAAGATCGCGGCGGGGGATTCTACAATGAGCAGTTCTTC. V gene TRBV4-1 combines with J gene TRBJ2-1; 7 positions agree with TRBD2. This CDR3 spans 17 amino acids. The ends lost 0 bases at V and 3 bases at J; junction bases unmatched: 8. Germline CDR1 reads MGHRA; CDR2 reads YSYEKL.

In this sample, this clone turned up once. The chain links TRBV30 to TRBJ1-3; no reliable D call. This CDR3 is built from 12 residues. Germline-derived CDR1 and CDR2 are GTSNPN and SVGIG (reference sequence). Trimming took off 2 bases at V and 8 bases at J, with 10 bases between the two ends. This CDR3 reads CAWSYFGDTIYF. In DNA form, the CDR3 reads TGTGCCTGGAGTTATTTTGGGGACACCATATATTTT.

This chain uses TRBV2 with TRBJ1-1; D gene ambiguous. The V end was cut by 8 bases, the J end by 7 bases, with 8 bases between. The length of the CDR3 is 10 residues. The V gene's germline CDR1 is SNHLY and CDR2 FYNNEI. CDR3 nucleotide sequence: TGTGCCAGCCCCGCGGATGAAGCTTTCTTT. It codes for CASPADEAFF.

V usage is TRBV29-1 and J usage is TRBJ2-7, with 8 nucleotides matching TRBD1. The germline CDR1 and CDR2 sequences are SQVTM and ANQGSEA. The junction had 14 bases not matched to a gene; V was cut back by 7 bases and J by 3 bases. CDR3 length equals 15 residues. The CDR3 protein is CSAGGDRGFFYEQYF. The CDR3 nucleotides are TGCAGCGCTGGTGGTGACAGGGGTTTTTTCTACGAGCAGTACTTC.

The chain combines TRBV7-9 with TRBJ2-1; 15 bases fit TRBD2. V lost 5 bases and J lost 9; bases outside the gene matches: 8. The CDR3 is 16 residues long. CDR1 and CDR2 (germline): SEHNR, FQNEAQ (reference sequence). CDR3 in DNA: TGTGCCAGCAGCCCCCGGACTAGCGGGGGGGGTCCTGAGCAGTTCTTC. Translation: CASSPRTSGGGPEQFF.

The genes are TRBV7-9 and TRBJ1-6, with D possibly matching TRBD1 (5 bases). The CDR3 covers 15 residues. Germline CDR1 and CDR2: SEHNR and FQNEAQ (reference sequence). Trimming removed 2 bases at V and 11 bases at J, with 16 bases between. The CDR3 here is CASSLSYGGGTPLHF. The CDR3, as DNA: TGTGCCAGCAGCTTATCTTACGGCGGGGGAACACCCCTCCACTTT.

The V gene is TRBV27, the J gene TRBJ1-2; TRBD1 is a possible D gene (5 bases). The ends were cut back, 6 bases at V and 4 bases at J, with 21 bases in the middle. The CDR3 runs to 16 residues. The germline V gene has CDR1 MNHEY and CDR2 SMNVEV (reference sequence). Written as DNA, the CDR3 is TGTGCCAGCAGGGGACCTATTGGGTACTTATCCTATGGCTACACCTTC. Translation gives CASRGPIGYLSYGYTF.